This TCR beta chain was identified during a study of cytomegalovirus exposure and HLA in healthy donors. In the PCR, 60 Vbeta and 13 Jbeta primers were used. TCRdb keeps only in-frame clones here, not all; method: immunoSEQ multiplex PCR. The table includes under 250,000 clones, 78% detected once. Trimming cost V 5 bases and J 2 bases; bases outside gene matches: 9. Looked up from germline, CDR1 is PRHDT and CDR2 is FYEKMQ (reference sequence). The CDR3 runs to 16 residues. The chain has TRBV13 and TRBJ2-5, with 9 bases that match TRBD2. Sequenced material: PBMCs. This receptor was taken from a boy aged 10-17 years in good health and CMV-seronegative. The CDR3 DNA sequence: TGTGCCAGCAGCCGGGGGCCTAGCGGGGTTCAAGAGACCCAGTACTTC. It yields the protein CASSRGPSGVQETQYF.